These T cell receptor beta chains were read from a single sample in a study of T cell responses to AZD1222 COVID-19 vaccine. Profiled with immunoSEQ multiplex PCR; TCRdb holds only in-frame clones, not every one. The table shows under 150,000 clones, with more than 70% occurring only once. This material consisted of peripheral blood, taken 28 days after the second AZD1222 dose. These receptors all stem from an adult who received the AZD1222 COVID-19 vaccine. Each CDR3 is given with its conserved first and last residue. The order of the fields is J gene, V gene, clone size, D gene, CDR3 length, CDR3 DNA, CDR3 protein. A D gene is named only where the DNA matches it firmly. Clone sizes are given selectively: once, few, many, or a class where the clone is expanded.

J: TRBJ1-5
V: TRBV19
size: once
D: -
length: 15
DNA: TGTGCCAGTAGTACCGGGACAAGTAGCAATCAGCCCCAGCATTTT
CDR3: CASSTGTSSNQPQHF

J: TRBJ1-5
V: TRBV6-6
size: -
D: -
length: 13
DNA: TGTGCCAGCAGTTACCTCGAGAGGCAGCCCCAGCATTTT
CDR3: CASSYLERQPQHF

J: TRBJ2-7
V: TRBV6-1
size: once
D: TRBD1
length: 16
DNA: TGTGCCAGCAGTGGGGGACCAGGGGGCTTAATGAACGAGCAGTACTTC
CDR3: CASSGGPGGLMNEQYF

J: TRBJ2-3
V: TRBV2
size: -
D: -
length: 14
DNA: TGTGCCAGCAGACCCCAACAGAGCACAGATACGCAGTATTTT
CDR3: CASRPQQSTDTQYF

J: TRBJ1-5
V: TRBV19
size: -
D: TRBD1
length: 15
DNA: TGTGCCAGTGAGAACCGTGGACAGGGCAATCAGCCCCAGCATTTT
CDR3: CASENRGQGNQPQHF

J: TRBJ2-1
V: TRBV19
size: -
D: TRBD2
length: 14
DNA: TGTGCCAGTACGAGCGGGGGGGCCTACAATGAGCAGTTCTTC
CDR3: CASTSGGAYNEQFF

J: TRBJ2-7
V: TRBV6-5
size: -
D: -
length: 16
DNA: TGTGCCAGCAGTTCCCTTCGAGGGGTTTTCTCCTACGAGCAGTACTTC
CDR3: CASSSLRGVFSYEQYF

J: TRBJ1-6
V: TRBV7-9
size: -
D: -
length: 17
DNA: TGTGCCAGCAGCTTAGCCCCCGGGTCGGCATATAATTCACCCCTCCACTTT
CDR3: CASSLAPGSAYNSPLHF

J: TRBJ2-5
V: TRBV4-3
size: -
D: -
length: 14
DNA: TGCGCCAGCAGCCAAGATCAGACAGACGGGACCCAGTACTTC
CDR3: CASSQDQTDGTQYF

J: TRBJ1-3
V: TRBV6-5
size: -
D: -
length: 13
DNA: TGTGCCAGCAGTTACAGCAGAGGAAACACCATATATTTT
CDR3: CASSYSRGNTIYF

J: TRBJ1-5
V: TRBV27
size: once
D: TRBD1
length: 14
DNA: TGTGCCAGCAGTTTCACAGGGGAATATCAGCCCCAGCATTTT
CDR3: CASSFTGEYQPQHF

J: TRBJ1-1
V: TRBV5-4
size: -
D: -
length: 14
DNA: TGTGCCAGCAGCCCGGGACAACTGATAGTAGAAGCTTTCTTT
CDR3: CASSPGQLIVEAFF

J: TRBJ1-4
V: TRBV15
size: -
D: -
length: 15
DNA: TGTGCCACCAGCAGAGATTTAGCAGGGAATGAAAAACTGTTTTTT
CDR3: CATSRDLAGNEKLFF

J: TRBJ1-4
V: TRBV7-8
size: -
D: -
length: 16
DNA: TGTGCCAGCAGCATAAGTGGGGGCAGGCTAAATGAAAAACTGTTTTTT
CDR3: CASSISGGRLNEKLFF

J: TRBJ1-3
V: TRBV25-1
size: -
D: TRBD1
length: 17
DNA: TGTGCCAGCAGGGCTACGGCCGGGACAGGAGGAGGAAACACCATATATTTT
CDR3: CASRATAGTGGGNTIYF

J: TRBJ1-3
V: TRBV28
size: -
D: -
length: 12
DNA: TGTGCCAGCAGAGGGCCGGCGGACACCATATATTTT
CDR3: CASRGPADTIYF

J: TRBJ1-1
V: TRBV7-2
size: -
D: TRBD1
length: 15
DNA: TGTGCCAGCAGCTTAGGGGCCGGGACAGGGAGCACAGCTTTCTTT
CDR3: CASSLGAGTGSTAFF

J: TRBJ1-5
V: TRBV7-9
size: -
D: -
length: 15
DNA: TGTGCCAGCAGCTTAGGCGGGGTTTCTAATCAGCCCCAGCATTTT
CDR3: CASSLGGVSNQPQHF

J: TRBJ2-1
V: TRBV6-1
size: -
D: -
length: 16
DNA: TGTGCCAGCAGTGAATTGCCGCGGCGAATATACAATGAGCAGTTCTTC
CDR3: CASSELPRRIYNEQFF

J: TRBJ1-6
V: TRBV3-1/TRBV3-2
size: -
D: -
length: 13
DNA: TGTGCCAGCAGCCGAACGCGTGGTTCACCCCTCCACTTT
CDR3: CASSRTRGSPLHF

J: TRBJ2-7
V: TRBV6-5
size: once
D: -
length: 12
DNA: TGTGCCAGCAGTCGCCTAGGTTCCGAGCAGTACTTC
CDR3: CASSRLGSEQYF

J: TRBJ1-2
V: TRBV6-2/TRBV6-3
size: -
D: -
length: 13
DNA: TGTGCCAGCAGTCAATCCTTGAACTATGGCTACACCTTC
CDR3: CASSQSLNYGYTF

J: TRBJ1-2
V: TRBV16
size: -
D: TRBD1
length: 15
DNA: TGTGCCAGCAGCCAAAGACAGGGGGCAAGTCGTGGCTACACCTTC
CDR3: CASSQRQGASRGYTF

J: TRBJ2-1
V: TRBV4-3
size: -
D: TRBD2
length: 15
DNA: TGCGCCAGCAGCCCGACTAGCGGGGGGGCTCTCGAGCAGTTCTTC
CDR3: CASSPTSGGALEQFF

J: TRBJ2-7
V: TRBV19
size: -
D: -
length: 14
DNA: TGTGCCAGTAGGGACAGCGGAGGTCCCTACGAGCAGTACTTC
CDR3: CASRDSGGPYEQYF

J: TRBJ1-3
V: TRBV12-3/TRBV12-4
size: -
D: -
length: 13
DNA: TGTGCCAGCAGCCGGACAACTGGAAACACCATATATTTT
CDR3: CASSRTTGNTIYF

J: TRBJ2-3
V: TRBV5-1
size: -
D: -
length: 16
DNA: TGCGCCAGCAGCCCGGGACTCGACGCTAGCACAGATACGCAGTATTTT
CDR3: CASSPGLDASTDTQYF

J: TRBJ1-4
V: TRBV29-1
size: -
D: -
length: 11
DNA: TGCAGCGTTGTCAGGGGTGAAAAACTGTTTTTT
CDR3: CSVVRGEKLFF